The source of this TCR beta chain is a study of blood T cell repertoires in COVID-19 (dated by TCRdb to about 2020). At the level of the whole study: Samples from collaborators originated in the United States, Italy and Spain and spanned both the acute and convalescent phases of COVID-19. The material from the prospective study consisted of cDNA or gDNA derived from T cells, B-cell-depleted T cells, or PBMCs. Deeply sampled blood TCRbeta repertoires from subjects exposed to, actively infected with, or recovered from COVID-19 were included in the dataset. The repertoires were released in a freely available public database meant as a resource for research on the immune response to SARS-CoV-2. The samples were drawn from two sources: the first 160 participants of the ongoing ImmuneRACE study, and 950 to 1,500 subjects contributed by 6 global collaborators. A de-identified subject ID, COVID-19 status, age in years and sex were almost always included in the sample metadata. Where available, HLA class I and class II types were obtained from metadata supplied by the sample provider rather than from assay-based typing.

The immunoSEQ Assay, a bias-controlled multiplex PCR, was used to amplify TCRbeta CDR3 regions from genomic DNA. Regarding the original processing steps: Within the assay, amplification of reference gene primers was used to estimate how many nucleated cells each sample contained. To quantify the absolute abundance of each unique TCRbeta CDR3 rearrangement, sequence reads were collapsed and filtered. For each sample, productive Simpson clonality was calculated by taking the square root of Simpson's diversity index across productive rearrangements. Held by TCRdb, this immuneACCESS table contains in-frame sequences only and omits some clones. Under half of the omission traces to an unresolved V gene where checked; the cause of the rest is unknown. V and J calls and clone size are given by that table; D and trimming were obtained from the DNA. The sample table holds 30,000 to 45,000 clones, of which 80% to 90% were seen once. The biggest ten clones account for 7.2% of the sample.

Summary of the overall study and its limitations: The quantity of clinical and demographic metadata differed by source and by participant and was supplied without curation.

The CDR3 contains 14 residues, cysteine and phenylalanine counted. Only CDR3 DNA is held: 42 bases, read in frame from base 1. The V end loses 4 bases and the J end loses 3 bases, and a stretch of 13 bases separates them. The germline V gene sets CDR1 to SGHDT and CDR2 to YYEEEE. Collaborating institutions collected whole blood in K2EDTA tubes following their own protocols. Collaborator samples were shipped for TCRbeta analysis as frozen whole blood, isolated PBMCs, or DNA extracted from either sample type. This clone showed up just once. Its cognate antigen has yet to be identified. No base quality information exists; no much larger clone differs at one position.

Recombination linked TRBV5-6 to TRBJ1-2, with TRBD1 tentatively as D gene (6 bases match). Sequencing was carried out using peripheral blood. The TCR originated in a human donor in a cohort sampled during active COVID-19. The CDR3 sequence is CASSLRQVDYGYTF. The DNA is as follows: TGTGCCAGCAGCCTTCGACAGGTTGACTATGGCTACACCTTC.